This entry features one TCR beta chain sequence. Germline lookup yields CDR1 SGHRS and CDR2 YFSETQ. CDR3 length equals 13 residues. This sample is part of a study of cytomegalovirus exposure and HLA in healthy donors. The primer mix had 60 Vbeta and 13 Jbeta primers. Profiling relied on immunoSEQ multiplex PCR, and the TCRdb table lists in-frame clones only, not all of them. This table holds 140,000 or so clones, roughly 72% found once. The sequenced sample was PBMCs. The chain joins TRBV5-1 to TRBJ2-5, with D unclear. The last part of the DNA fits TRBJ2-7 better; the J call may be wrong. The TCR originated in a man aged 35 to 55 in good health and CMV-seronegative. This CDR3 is CASSLDVFYEQYF. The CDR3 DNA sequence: TGCGCCAGCAGCTTGGACGTCTTCTACGAGCAGTACTTC.